This TCR beta chain was documented in a study of cytomegalovirus exposure and HLA in healthy donors. Across the whole study: As released early, the data held some 85 million unique TCRs from HLA-typed donors.

On this clone: The antigen is not known.

The germline V gene has CDR1 MNHEY and CDR2 SVGAGI. The CDR3 runs to 14 residues. J gave up 5 bases and V 6 bases, and 7 bases lay outside the gene matches. In the PCR, 60 Vbeta and 13 Jbeta primers were used. The data were produced by immunoSEQ multiplex PCR, yet TCRdb's version contains in-frame clones alone and is incomplete. Here the sample spans under 200,000 clones, roughly 86% being singletons. Study conclusions and caveats: Later genetic work tied a missense DCLRE1C variant to beta-chain V and J trimming. Certain sequence variants were highly shared and formed a cluster, and this cluster was likely a sequencing artifact.

The chain has TRBV6-5 and TRBJ1-3, with 7 bases aligning to TRBD1. The sequence was obtained from a middle-aged man in good health and CMV-seropositive. Sequenced: PBMCs. In nucleotides, the CDR3 is TGTGCCAGCAGGACAGGGCGAGTAAGAAACACCATATATTTT. As protein: CASRTGRVRNTIYF.